Sequencing of this TCR beta chain was carried out in a study of T-cell memory formation after mild COVID-19 (dated by TCRdb to the early 2020s). In the study overall: Most TCR sequence clusters were specific to one of the two donors. Two young, previously healthy adult volunteers, one female and one male, were included in the cohort. T-cell clones expanding and contracting after mild COVID-19 in two donors were tracked by longitudinal TCRalpha and TCRbeta repertoire sequencing.

As concerns this clonotype: It has no known antigen specificity. No much larger clone exists at a distance of one base, and base qualities are not known.

The paper as a whole reports these results and caveats: Balanced CD4/CD8 phenotypes were observed for clones contracting from day 15 to 85, whereas a bias towards CD4+ was observed for a second wave of clones expanding from day 15 to 37. Contracting CD4+ clones appeared mostly in the CM and EM memory subsets, whereas CD8+ clones were enriched in EMRA. Some responding clones were detected in pre-infection memory, which suggested that pre-existing cross-reactive memory T cells had joined the SARS-CoV-2 response. The study included only a couple of mild cases, and larger cohorts that include severe cases with pre-infection samples were judged to be necessary. Whether the second-wave clones peaking on day 37 were SARS-CoV-2 specific was not confirmed.

The sample was run on an Illumina NovaSeq 6000. TCRalpha and TCRbeta cDNA libraries were constructed by 5'RACE with constant-segment primers, with sample barcodes and unique molecular identifiers being introduced. RNA was extracted from every sample with Trizol reagent. Amplification of the libraries took two PCR steps, and the second step added a second sample barcode plus Illumina TruSeq adapters. Sequencing of the libraries was done on an Illumina NovaSeq, producing 2 x 150 bp paired-end reads. Per the original workflow: Reads were demultiplexed and collapsed into UMI-guided consensus sequences with migec v1.2.7. With mixcr v2.1.11, UMI consensuses were aligned to TRA and TRB V and J templates and assembled into clonotypes. Expanded or contracted clonotypes were those called significant by both edgeR and NoisET, with noise models trained on biological replicates. For edgeR calls, the cutoffs were a false discovery rate-adjusted p below 0.01 and a log2 fold-change threshold of 1. As an exploratory analysis of dynamics, max-normalized trajectories of the 1000 most abundant clonotypes were examined by PCA with hierarchical clustering. Separately sequenced CD4+ and CD8+ repertoires were used to assign the CD4 or CD8 phenotype of responding clones. TCRdb reprocessed the public reads (quality trimming at Q25 with fastp, clone calling with MiXCR) and kept in-frame beta chains. One record per CDR3 amino acid sequence lists the most common genes and DNA. The V and J calls and clone size come from TCRdb's table, not from the authors' own analysis. The sample table contains around 220,000 distinct CDR3 sequences; only one count was recorded for 16% of them. Together, the top ten hold approximately 3.5% of the sample.

At the junction V is shortened by 3 bases and J by 1 base, with 7 bases in between. The germline V gene encodes CDR1 SGHRS and CDR2 YFSETQ. Taken from cysteine to phenylalanine, the CDR3 has 13 residues. Just the 39-base CDR3 DNA is kept, in frame starting at base 1. Ficoll-Paque density gradient centrifugation was used to isolate PBMCs. What was sequenced was PBMCs or a T cell subset sorted from them (not recorded which). The origin of this receptor is a young man who had mild COVID-19 (a few samples of this study predate the infection). The sample titles of this study are shuffled in the database, so cell type and time point are left out; the donor was told from shared clones. Recombination connected TRBV5-1 to TRBJ2-5; a confident D gene designation cannot be given. At the DNA level, the sequence is TGCGCCAGCAGCTCCCCCGTCCAAGAGACCCAGTACTTC. Its protein reads: CASSSPVQETQYF. Full variable domain (CDR3 extended with the reference TRBV5-1 and TRBJ2-5 proteins): KAGVTQTPRYLIKTRGQQVTLSCSPISGHRSVSWYQQTPGQGLQFLFEYFSETQRNKGNFPGRFSGRQFSNSRSEMNVSTLELGDSALYLCASSSPVQETQYFGPGTRLLVL.